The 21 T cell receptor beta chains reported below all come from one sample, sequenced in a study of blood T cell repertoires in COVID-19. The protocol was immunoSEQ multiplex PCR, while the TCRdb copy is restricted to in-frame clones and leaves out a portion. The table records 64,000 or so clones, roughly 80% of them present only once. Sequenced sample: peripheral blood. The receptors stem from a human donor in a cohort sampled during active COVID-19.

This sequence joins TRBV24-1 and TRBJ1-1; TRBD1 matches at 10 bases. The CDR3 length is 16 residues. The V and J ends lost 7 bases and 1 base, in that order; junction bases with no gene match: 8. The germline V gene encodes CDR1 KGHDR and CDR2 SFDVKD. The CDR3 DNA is TGTGCCACCAGCCAAGGGGGGACAGGGGCGAACACTGAAGCTTTCTTT. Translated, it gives CATSQGGTGANTEAFF.

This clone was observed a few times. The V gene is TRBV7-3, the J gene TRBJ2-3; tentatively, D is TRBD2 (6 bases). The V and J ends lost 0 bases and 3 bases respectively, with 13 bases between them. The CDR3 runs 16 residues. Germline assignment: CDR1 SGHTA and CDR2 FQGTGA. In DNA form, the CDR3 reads TGTGCCAGCAGCTTAACTTTAGCGGCACGGACAGATACGCAGTATTTT. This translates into CASSLTLAARTDTQYF.

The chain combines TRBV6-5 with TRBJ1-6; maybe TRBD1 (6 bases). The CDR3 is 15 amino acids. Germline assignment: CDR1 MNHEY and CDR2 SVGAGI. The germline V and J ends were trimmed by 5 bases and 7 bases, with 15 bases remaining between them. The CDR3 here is CASSKQGSWNSPLHF. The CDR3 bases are TGTGCCAGCAGTAAGCAGGGGTCGTGGAATTCACCCCTCCACTTT.

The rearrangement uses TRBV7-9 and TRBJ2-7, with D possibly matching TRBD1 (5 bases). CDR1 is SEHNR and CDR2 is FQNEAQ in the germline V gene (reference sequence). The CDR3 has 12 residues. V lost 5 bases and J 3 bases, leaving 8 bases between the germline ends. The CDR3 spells CASSAGFYEQYF. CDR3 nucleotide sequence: TGTGCCAGCAGCGCAGGGTTCTACGAGCAGTACTTC.

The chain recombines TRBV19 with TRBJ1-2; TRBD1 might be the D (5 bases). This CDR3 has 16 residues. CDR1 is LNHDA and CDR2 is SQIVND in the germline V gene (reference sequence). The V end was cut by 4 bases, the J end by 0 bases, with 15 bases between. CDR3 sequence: CASSKSGEGANYGYTF. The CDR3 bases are TGTGCCAGTAGTAAGTCGGGGGAAGGAGCTAACTATGGCTACACCTTC.

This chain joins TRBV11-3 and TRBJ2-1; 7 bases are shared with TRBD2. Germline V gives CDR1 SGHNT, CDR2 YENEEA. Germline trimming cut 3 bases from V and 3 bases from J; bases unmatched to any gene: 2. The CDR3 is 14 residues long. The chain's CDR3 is CASSFLADYNEQFF. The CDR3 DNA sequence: TGTGCCAGCAGCTTCCTAGCGGACTACAATGAGCAGTTCTTC.

The CDR3 DNA follows: TGTGCCAGCAGCTTAGAGCCAGGAGGGGTGGCCAGCAATCAGCCCCAGCATTTT. Translating gives CASSLEPGGVASNQPQHF. The J gene is TRBJ1-5, the V gene TRBV7-2, with D possibly matching TRBD1 (5 bases). From germline, CDR1 is SGHTA and CDR2 FQGNSA. CDR3 size: 18 residues. V was trimmed by 1 base and J by 1 base, leaving 17 bases between them.

This chain's CDR3 is CASSQGSLRGLGTEAFF. Here the CDR3 DNA reads TGTGCCAGCAGCCAAGGTTCGTTAAGGGGCTTGGGCACTGAAGCTTTCTTT. The J gene is TRBJ1-1, the V gene TRBV3-1 (or the pseudogene TRBV3-2); D is possibly TRBD1 (5 bases). CDR3 size: 17 residues. Per the germline V gene, CDR1 is LGHDT and CDR2 is YNNKEL (reference sequence). Deletions cut 1 base from V and 4 bases from J, with 19 bases between.

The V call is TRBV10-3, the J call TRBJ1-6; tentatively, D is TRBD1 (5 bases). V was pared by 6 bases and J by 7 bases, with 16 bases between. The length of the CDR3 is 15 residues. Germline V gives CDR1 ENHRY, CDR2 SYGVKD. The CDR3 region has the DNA TGTGCCATCAGCCCCCGCCCCAGGGAAAATTCACCCCTCCACTTT. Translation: CAISPRPRENSPLHF.

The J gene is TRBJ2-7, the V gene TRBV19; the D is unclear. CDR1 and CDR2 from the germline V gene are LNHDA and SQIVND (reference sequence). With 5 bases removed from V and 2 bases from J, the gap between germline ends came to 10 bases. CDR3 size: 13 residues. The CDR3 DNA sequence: TGTGCCAGTAGTTTGGCTTCCACCTACGAGCAGTACTTC. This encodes CASSLASTYEQYF.

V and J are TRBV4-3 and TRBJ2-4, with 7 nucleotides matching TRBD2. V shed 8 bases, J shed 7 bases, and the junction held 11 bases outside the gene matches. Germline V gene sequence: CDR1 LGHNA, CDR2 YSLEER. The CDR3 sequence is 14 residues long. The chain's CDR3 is CASGVGGTGNIQYF. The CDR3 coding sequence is TGCGCCAGCGGTGTGGGGGGGACCGGTAACATTCAGTACTTC.

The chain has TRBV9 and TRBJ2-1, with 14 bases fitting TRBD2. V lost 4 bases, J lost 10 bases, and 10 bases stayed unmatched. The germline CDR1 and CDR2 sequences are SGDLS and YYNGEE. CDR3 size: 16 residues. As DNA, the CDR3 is TGTGCCAGCAGCCCCCCCGGACTAGCGGGAGGCCGCGAGCAGTTCTTC. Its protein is CASSPPGLAGGREQFF.

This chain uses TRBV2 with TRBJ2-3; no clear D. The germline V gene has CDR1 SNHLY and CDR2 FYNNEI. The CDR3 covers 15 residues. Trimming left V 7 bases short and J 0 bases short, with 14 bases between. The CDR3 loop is CASMSDTVSTDTQYF. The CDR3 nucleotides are TGTGCCAGCATGTCCGATACGGTGAGCACAGATACGCAGTATTTT. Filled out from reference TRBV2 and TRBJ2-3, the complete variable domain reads EPEVTQTPSHQVTQMGQEVILRCVPISNHLYFYWYRQILGQKVEFLVSFYNNEISEKSEIFDDQFSVERPDGSNFTLKIRSTKLEDSAMYFCASMSDTVSTDTQYFGPGTRLTVL.

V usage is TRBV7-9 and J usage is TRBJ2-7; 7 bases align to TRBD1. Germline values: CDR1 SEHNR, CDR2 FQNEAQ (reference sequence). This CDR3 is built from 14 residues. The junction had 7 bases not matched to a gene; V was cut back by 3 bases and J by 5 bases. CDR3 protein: CASSFPETGNEQYF. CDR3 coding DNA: TGTGCCAGCAGCTTTCCCGAGACAGGGAACGAGCAGTACTTC.

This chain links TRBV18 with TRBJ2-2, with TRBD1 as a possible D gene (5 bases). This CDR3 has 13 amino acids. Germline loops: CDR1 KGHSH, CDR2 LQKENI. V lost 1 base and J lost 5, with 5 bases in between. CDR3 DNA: TGTGCCAGCTCACCACAGGGGACCGGGGAGCTGTTTTTT. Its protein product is CASSPQGTGELFF.

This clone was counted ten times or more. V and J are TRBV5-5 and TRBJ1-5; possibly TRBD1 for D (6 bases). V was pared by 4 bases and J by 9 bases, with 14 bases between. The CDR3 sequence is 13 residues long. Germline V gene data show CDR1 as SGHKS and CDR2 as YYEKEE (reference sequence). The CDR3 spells CASSDTGTRPQHF. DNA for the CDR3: TGTGCCAGCAGCGATACAGGGACGAGGCCCCAGCATTTT.

CDR3 DNA sequence: TGTGCCAGCAGCGGACTTACCGCCACAGATACGCAGTATTTT. Protein sequence: CASSGLTATDTQYF. This chain uses TRBV6-5 with TRBJ2-3; TRBD2 is a possible D gene (5 bases). In germline, CDR1 is MNHEY, CDR2 SVGAGI. This CDR3 has 14 amino acids. Trimming cost V 6 bases and J 2 bases, with 12 bases left between them.

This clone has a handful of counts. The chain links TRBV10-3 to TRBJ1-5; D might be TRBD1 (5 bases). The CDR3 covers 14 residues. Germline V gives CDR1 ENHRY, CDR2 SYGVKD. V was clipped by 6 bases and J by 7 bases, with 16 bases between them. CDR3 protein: CAIRSADTKQPQHF. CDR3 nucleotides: TGTGCCATCAGAAGCGCGGACACCAAACAGCCCCAGCATTTT.

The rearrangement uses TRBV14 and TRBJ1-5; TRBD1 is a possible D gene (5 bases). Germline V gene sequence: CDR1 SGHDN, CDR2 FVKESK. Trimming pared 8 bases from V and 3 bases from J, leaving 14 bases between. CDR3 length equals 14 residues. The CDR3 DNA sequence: TGTGCCAGCGATGATGGGGGGATCAATCAGCCCCAGCATTTT. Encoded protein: CASDDGGINQPQHF.

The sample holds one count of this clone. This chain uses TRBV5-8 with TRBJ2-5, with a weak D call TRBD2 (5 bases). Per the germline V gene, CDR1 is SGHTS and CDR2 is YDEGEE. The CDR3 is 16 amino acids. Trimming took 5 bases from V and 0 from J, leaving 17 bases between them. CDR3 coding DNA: TGTGCCAGCAGAATTGATACGACTATTTACCAAGAGACCCAGTACTTC. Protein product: CASRIDTTIYQETQYF.

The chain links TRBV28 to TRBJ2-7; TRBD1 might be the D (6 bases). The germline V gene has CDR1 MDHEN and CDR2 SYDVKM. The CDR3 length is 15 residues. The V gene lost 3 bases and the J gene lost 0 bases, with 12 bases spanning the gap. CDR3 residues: CASSLRTAISYEQYF. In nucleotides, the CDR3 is TGTGCCAGCAGTTTGCGGACAGCGATCTCCTACGAGCAGTACTTC.